A selection of T cell receptor beta chains follows, all from one sample in a study of blood T cells in healthy people across ages. TCRdb used MiXCR to reprocess the 5' RACE reads, holding one entry per CDR3 protein. The sample contains over 1.5 million distinct CDR3 sequences, 49% of which appear only once. The sample taken for sequencing was blood. The receptors were gathered from a woman between 40 and 55 years old in good health. Each CDR3 is given with its conserved first and last residue. Each record gives: clone size, D gene, J gene, V gene, CDR3 DNA, CDR3 protein. The D gene is left open where the match is weak. Clone size, where shown, is once, few, many, or a class for clones that have expanded.

few	.	TRBJ2-3	TRBV28	TGTGCCAGCAGTTCCTCGGGTCCCCGCACAGATACGCAGTATTTT	CASSSSGPRTDTQYF
few	.	TRBJ1-6	TRBV6-5	TGTGCCAGCAGTAACCCACAGGCCCGATTGGGCAATTCACCCCTCCACTTT	CASSNPQARLGNSPLHF
.	.	TRBJ1-5	TRBV7-2	TGTGCCAGCAGCCAGGGGCAGCAGGACGCCCAGCATTTT	CASSQGQQDAQHF
many	.	TRBJ2-5	TRBV15	TGTGCCACCAGCAGGGACAACCAAGAGACCCAGTACTTC	CATSRDNQETQYF
.	.	TRBJ2-7	TRBV2	TGTGCCAGCAAGGGGACCAGGGGCGACGAGCAGTACTTC	CASKGTRGDEQYF
.	.	TRBJ2-7	TRBV15	TGTGCCACCAGCAGTCGGGGACCGAACGAGCAGTACTTC	CATSSRGPNEQYF
.	TRBD2	TRBJ2-3	TRBV5-1	TGCGCCAGCAGCCCGTCGACTAGCGCCCTTAGCACAGATACGCAGTATTTT	CASSPSTSALSTDTQYF
.	.	TRBJ2-3	TRBV10-2	TGCGCCAGCAGTGAATCCGGGGGCCTAAACACAGATACGCAGTATTTT	CASSESGGLNTDTQYF
.	.	TRBJ2-5	TRBV27	TGTGCCAGCAGTTTATCTATTGAAGAGACCCAGTACTTC	CASSLSIEETQYF
.	.	TRBJ2-3	TRBV7-2	TGTGTCAGCAGCTTAGCTAGGCTCAGCACAGATACGCAGTATTTT	CVSSLARLSTDTQYF
.	.	TRBJ2-5	TRBV10-3	TGTGCCATCAGTGGAGGAGGAGGAGAGACCCAGTACTTC	CAISGGGGETQYF
.	TRBD1	TRBJ2-6	TRBV7-8	TGTGCCAGCAGCTTATCCGACAGGGGCTCTGGGGCCAACGTCCTGACTTTC	CASSLSDRGSGANVLTF
.	.	TRBJ1-2	TRBV29-1	TGCAGCGTCACCCGATCAGGGACCTATGGCTACACCTTC	CSVTRSGTYGYTF
.	.	TRBJ2-5	TRBV9	TGTGCCAGCAGCGTAGGCTCATATGAGACCCAGTACTTC	CASSVGSYETQYF
.	.	TRBJ2-6	TRBV14	TGTGCCAGCAGCCAAGTCGAGGCAGGGGCTCTATCTGGGGCCAACGTCCTGACTTTC	CASSQVEAGALSGANVLTF
.	.	TRBJ2-5	TRBV4-2	TGTGCCAGCAGCCAAGATAACAAGCAGTACTTC	CASSQDNKQYF
.	.	TRBJ1-5	TRBV10-3	TGTGCCACCCTTGACAAAAATAGCAATCAGCCCCAGCATTTT	CATLDKNSNQPQHF
few	TRBD1	TRBJ1-2	TRBV25-1	TGTGCCAGTGAGGGGACAGGGAGCGGTGGCTACACCTTC	CASEGTGSGGYTF
.	.	TRBJ2-1	TRBV6-2/TRBV6-3	TGTGCCAGCAGTTACTCAGTTTCGTGGTTCGACGAGCAGTTCTTC	CASSYSVSWFDEQFF
few	.	TRBJ2-3	TRBV6-5	TGTGCCAGCAGCCGAAACGGAGATACGCAGTATTTT	CASSRNGDTQYF
few	TRBD1	TRBJ1-6	TRBV20-1	TGCAGTGCTAGAGACCCACAGGGGCGTTCAAATTCACCCCTCCACTTT	CSARDPQGRSNSPLHF
.	.	TRBJ1-2	TRBV29-1	TGCAGCGTTGATGAGTTAGGGCCGGAATCTAATAACTATGGCTACACCTTC	CSVDELGPESNNYGYTF
.	TRBD1	TRBJ2-5	TRBV28	TGTGCCAGCAGTCTCGACAGGGCCCCCCAAGAGACCCAGTACTTC	CASSLDRAPQETQYF
once	.	TRBJ1-2	TRBV7-9	TGTGCCAGCAGCTTAGGTGACGGCTATGGCTACACCTTC	CASSLGDGYGYTF
few	.	TRBJ2-3	TRBV2	TGTGCCAGCAAGGCAGGGTGGGGCACAGATACGCAGTATTTT	CASKAGWGTDTQYF
.	TRBD2	TRBJ2-1	TRBV4-3	TGCGCCAGCAGCCCACAAATAGCGGGGGGAAATGAGCAGTTCTTC	CASSPQIAGGNEQFF
.	.	TRBJ1-5	TRBV6-2/TRBV6-3	TGTGCCAGCAGTTACAGTTCACAGGGACTAGCGGGCAATCAGCCCCAGCATTTT	CASSYSSQGLAGNQPQHF
.	TRBD1	TRBJ1-2	TRBV20-1	TGCAGTGCTAGAGCCCTCGTAGGGACAGGGGAGTATGGCTACACCTTC	CSARALVGTGEYGYTF
.	.	TRBJ2-7	TRBV2	TGTGCCAGCAGCGAAGGGCCCAGGGAATGGTACGAGCAGTACTTC	CASSEGPREWYEQYF
.	TRBD2	TRBJ2-3	TRBV4-2	TGTGCCAGCAGCCCCAAGCAGGGTAGCGGGGGCGACACAGATACGCAGTATTTT	CASSPKQGSGGDTDTQYF
.	.	TRBJ1-4	TRBV15	TGTGCCACCAGCAGAGATGTGGGGGCGCATCAAGGAGAAAAACTGTTTTTT	CATSRDVGAHQGEKLFF
.	TRBD1	TRBJ2-7	TRBV20-1	TGCAGTGCTCCCGGGACAGGGGGAGAGCAGTACTTC	CSAPGTGGEQYF